The clone carrying this T cell receptor (beta chain) has at least ten counts. The CDR3 contains 10 residues. Trimming shortened V by 4 bases and J by 15 bases, and 10 bases separated the two germline ends. The germline CDR1 and CDR2 sequences are MDHEN and SYDVKM. These data come from a study of T cells in Graves' hyperthyroidism and ophthalmopathy. Amplified regions were TCR beta CDR3 sequences from RNA transcripts. In the first-round RT-PCR of the TCR CDR3, the HTBI primer set was used. TCRdb independently ran MiXCR on the multiplex PCR reads; one entry per CDR3 protein. This table holds about 300,000 distinct CDR3 sequences, over 15% found once.

J is TRBJ2-1 and V is TRBV28; D is undetermined. The sample was blood. The sequence was collected from a man aged 25 to 40 with Graves' hyperthyroidism. The CDR3 DNA is TGTGCCAGCAGTTCCTTCTCCACGTTCTTC. The encoded protein is CASSSFSTFF.